The entry that follows covers one T cell receptor (beta chain) sequence. This sample is part of a study of technical replicates of blood from four donors. This CDR3 region has 18 residues. Looked up from germline, CDR1 is SGHTA and CDR2 is FQGNSA. J lost 1 base, V lost 3 bases, and 14 bases had no gene match. Using immunoSEQ multiplex PCR, the repertoire was profiled, and TCRdb retains in-frame clones only, with some absent. The sample includes around 93,000 clones, about 94% of them seen just once. The receptor was derived from a human donor in good health. This chain joins TRBV7-2 and TRBJ2-7; TRBD2 agrees at 8 bases. The sample taken for sequencing was T cells isolated from PBMCs. The DNA of the CDR3 is TGTGCCAGCAGCTTCTCCCCAAGCGGGAGAAGGAGGTCCTACGAGCAGTACTTC. As protein: CASSFSPSGRRRSYEQYF.